The subject of this entry is one T cell receptor beta chain. Clones were sequenced by immunoSEQ multiplex PCR, and TCRdb holds only the in-frame ones, with some missing. The repertoire holds about 100,000 clones, with 80% as singletons. The data were obtained in a study of blood T cell repertoires in COVID-19. V lost 7 bases and J lost 2, with 11 bases in between. Germline CDR1 is MDHEN and CDR2 is SYDVKM. The CDR3 totals 13 residues. The sequencing input was peripheral blood. The TCR originated in a man aged 70 or older with active or convalescent COVID-19. The chain is built from TRBV28 and TRBJ2-5; D may be TRBD1 (6 bases). CDR3: CASTSGTQETQYF. The CDR3 coding sequence is TGTGCCAGCACTTCAGGGACACAAGAGACCCAGTACTTC.